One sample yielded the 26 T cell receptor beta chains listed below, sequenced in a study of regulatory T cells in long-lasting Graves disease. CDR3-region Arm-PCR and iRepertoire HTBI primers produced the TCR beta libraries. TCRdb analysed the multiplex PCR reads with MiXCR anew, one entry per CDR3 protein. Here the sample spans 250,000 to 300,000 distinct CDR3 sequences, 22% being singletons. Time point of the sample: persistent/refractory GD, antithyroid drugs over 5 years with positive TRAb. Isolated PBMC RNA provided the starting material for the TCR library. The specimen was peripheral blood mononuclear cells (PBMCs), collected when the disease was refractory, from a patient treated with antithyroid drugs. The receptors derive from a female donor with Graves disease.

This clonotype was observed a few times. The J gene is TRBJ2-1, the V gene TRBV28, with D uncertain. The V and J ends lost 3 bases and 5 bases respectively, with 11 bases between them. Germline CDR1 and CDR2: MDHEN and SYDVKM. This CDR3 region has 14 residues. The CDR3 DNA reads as TGTGCCAGCAGTTTGGACGCACCGGACAATGAGCAGTTCTTC. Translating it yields CASSLDAPDNEQFF.

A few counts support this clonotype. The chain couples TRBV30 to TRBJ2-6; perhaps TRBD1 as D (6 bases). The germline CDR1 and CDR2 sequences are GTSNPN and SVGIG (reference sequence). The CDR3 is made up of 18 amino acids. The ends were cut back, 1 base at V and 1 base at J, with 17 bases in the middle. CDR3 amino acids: CAWSGSRGFFSGANVLTF. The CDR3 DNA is TGTGCCTGGAGTGGGAGCAGGGGCTTTTTTTCTGGGGCCAACGTCCTGACTTTC.

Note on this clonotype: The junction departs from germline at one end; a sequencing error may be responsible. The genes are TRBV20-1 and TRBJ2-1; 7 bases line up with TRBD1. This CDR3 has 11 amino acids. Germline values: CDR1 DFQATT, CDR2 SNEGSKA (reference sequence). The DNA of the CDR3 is TGCAGTGCTAGGGGACAGTTTTGGTTCGTCTTC. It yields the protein CSARGQFWFVF.

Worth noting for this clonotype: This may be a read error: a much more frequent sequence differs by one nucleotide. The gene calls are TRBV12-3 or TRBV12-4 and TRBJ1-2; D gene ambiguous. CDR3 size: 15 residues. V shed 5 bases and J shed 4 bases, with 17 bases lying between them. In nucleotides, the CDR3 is TGTGCCAGCAGTCCAGGACTGTCGGACTTCTATGGCTACACCTTC. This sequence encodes CASSPGLSDFYGYTF.

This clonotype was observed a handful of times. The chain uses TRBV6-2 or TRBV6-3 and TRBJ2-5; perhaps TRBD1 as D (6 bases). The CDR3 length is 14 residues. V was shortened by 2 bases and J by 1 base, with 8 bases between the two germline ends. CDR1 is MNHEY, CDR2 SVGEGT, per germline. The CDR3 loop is CASSYGQSQETQYF. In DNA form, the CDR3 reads TGTGCCAGCAGTTACGGACAGTCCCAAGAGACCCAGTACTTC.

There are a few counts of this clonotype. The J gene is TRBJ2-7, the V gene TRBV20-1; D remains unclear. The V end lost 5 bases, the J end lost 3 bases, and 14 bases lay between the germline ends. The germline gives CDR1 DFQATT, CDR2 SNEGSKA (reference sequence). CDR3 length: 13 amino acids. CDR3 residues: CSARNRPHYEQYF. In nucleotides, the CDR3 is TGCAGTGCTCGTAACCGACCTCACTACGAGCAGTACTTC.

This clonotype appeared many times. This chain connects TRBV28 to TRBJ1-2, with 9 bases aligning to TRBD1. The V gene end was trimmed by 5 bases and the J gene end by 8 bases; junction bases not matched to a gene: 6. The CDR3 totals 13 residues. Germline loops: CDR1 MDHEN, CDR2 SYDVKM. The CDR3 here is CASSAGTGIGYTF. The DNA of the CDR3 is TGTGCCAGCAGTGCCGGGACAGGGATAGGCTACACCTTC.

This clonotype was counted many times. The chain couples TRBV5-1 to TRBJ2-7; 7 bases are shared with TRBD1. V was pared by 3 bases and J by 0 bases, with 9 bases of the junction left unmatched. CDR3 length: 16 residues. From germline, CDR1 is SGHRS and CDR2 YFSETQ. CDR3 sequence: CASSSGRDRVSYEQYF. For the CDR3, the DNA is TGCGCCAGCAGCTCTGGCCGCGACAGGGTCTCCTACGAGCAGTACTTC.

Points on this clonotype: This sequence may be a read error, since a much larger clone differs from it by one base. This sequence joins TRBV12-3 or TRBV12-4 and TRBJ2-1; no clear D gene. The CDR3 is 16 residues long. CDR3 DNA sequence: TGTGCCAGCAGTTTAGGGCAACCGTTCTCCTACAATGAGCGGTTCTTC. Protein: CASSLGQPFSYNERFF.

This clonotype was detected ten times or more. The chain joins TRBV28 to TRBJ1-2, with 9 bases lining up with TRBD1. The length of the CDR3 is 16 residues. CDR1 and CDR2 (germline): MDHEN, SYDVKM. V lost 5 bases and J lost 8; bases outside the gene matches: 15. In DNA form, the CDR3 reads TGTGCCAGCAGTATCCCTGACCGGGACAGGGTGGTCGGCTACACCTTC. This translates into CASSIPDRDRVVGYTF.

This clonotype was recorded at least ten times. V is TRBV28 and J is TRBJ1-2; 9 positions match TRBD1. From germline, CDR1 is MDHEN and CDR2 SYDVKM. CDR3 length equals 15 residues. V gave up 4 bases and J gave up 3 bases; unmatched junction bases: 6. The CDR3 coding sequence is TGTGCCAGCAGTTCATCGGGACAGGGTTACTATGGCTACACCTTC. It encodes CASSSSGQGYYGYTF.

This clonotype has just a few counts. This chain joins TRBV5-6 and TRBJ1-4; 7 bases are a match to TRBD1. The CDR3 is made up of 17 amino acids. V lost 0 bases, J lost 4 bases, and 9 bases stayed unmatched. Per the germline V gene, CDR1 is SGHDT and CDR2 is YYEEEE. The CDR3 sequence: CASSLVAGGLVNEKLFF. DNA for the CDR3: TGTGCCAGCAGCTTGGTGGCAGGGGGATTGGTTAATGAAAAACTGTTTTTT.

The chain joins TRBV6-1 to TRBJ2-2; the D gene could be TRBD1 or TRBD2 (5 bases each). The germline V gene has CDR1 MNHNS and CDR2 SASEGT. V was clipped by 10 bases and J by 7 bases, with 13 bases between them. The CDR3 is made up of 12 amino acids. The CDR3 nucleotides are TGTGCCACCAAGATGGGGGACGGGGAGCTGTTTTTT. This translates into CATKMGDGELFF.

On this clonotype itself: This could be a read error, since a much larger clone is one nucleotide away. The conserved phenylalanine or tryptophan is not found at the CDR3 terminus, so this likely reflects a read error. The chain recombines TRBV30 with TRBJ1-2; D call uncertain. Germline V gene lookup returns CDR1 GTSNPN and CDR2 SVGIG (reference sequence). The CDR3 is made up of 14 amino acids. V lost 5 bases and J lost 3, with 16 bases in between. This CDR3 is CAWGGKANYYGYTL. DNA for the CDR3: TGTGCCTGGGGCGGTAAGGCGAACTACTATGGCTACACCCTC.

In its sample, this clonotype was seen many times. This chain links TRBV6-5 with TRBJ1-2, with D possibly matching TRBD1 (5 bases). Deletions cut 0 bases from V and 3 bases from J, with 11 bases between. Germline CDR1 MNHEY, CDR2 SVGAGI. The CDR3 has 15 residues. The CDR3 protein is CASSYSGDSDYGYTF. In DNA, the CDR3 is TGTGCCAGCAGTTACTCAGGCGACAGCGACTATGGCTACACCTTC.

Here the CDR3 reads CASSFAADTQYF. In DNA, the CDR3 is TGTGCCAGCAGTTTTGCGGCAGATACGCAGTATTTT. This chain uses TRBV12-3 or TRBV12-4 with TRBJ2-3; D not certain. This CDR3 contains 12 residues. Trimming took 3 bases from V and 4 from J, leaving 5 bases between them.

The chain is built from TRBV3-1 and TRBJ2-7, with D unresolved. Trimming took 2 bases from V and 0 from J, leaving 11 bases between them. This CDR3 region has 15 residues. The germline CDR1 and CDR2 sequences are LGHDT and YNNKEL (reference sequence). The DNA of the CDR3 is TGTGCCAGCAGCCAAAGCCCGGACGGCTCCTACGAGCAGTACTTC. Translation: CASSQSPDGSYEQYF.

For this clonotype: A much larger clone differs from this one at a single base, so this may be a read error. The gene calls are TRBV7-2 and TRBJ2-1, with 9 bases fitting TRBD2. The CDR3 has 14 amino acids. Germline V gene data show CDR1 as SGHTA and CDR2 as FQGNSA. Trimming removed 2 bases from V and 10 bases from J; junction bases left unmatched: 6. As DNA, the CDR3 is TGTGCCAGCAGCTTAATAGCGGGAGTAGACGAGCAGTTCTTC. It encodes CASSLIAGVDEQFF.

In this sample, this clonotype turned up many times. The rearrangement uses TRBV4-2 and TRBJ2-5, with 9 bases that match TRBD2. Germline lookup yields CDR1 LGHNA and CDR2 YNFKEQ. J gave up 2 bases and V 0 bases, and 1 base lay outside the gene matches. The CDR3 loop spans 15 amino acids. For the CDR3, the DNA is TGTGCCAGCAGCCAAGAGGGACTAGCACAAGAGACCCAGTACTTC. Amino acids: CASSQEGLAQETQYF.

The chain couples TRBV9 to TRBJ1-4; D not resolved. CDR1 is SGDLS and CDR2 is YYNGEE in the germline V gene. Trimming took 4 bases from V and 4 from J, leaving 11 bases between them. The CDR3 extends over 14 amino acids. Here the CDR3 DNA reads TGTGCCAGCAGCTCAGGAAGCCTTAATGAAAAACTGTTTTTT. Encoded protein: CASSSGSLNEKLFF.

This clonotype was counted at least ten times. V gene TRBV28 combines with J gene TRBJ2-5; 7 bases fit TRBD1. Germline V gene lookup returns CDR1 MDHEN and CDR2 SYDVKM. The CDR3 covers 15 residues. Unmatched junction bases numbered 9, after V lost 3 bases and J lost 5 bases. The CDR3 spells CASSLYRGAGETQYF. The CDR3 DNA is TGTGCCAGCAGTTTGTACAGGGGCGCTGGGGAGACCCAGTACTTC.

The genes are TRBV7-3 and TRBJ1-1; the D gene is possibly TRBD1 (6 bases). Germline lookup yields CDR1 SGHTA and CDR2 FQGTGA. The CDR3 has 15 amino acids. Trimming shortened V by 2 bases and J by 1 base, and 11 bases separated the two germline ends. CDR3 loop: CASSLDGGRNTEAFF. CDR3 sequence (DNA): TGTGCCAGCAGCTTAGATGGGGGCAGGAACACTGAAGCTTTCTTT.

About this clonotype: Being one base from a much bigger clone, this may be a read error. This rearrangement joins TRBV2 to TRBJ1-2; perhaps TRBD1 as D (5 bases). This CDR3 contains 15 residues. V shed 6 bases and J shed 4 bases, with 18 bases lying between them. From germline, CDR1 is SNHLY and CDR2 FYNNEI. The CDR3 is CASRIWERGSYGYTF. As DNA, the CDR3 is TGTGCCAGCAGGATTTGGGAAAGGGGTAGCTATGGCTACACCTTC.

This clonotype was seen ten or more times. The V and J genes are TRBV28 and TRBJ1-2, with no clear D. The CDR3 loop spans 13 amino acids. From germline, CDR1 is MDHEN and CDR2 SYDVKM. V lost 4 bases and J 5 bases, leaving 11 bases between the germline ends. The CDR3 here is CASSSTGAYGYTF. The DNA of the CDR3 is TGTGCCAGCAGTTCCACGGGTGCTTATGGCTACACCTTC.

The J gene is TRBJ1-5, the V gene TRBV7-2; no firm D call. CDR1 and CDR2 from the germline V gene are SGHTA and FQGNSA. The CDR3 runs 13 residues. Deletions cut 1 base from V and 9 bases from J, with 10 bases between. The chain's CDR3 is CASSLGAGRPQHF. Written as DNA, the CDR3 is TGTGCCAGCAGCTTAGGGGCCGGGAGGCCCCAGCATTTT.

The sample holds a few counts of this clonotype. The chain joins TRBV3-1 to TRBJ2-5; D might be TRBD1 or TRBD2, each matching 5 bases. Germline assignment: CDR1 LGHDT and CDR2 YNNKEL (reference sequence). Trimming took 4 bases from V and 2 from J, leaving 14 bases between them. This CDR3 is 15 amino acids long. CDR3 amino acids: CASSLGVWAQETQYF. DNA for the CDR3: TGTGCCAGCAGCCTGGGGGTTTGGGCACAAGAGACCCAGTACTTC.